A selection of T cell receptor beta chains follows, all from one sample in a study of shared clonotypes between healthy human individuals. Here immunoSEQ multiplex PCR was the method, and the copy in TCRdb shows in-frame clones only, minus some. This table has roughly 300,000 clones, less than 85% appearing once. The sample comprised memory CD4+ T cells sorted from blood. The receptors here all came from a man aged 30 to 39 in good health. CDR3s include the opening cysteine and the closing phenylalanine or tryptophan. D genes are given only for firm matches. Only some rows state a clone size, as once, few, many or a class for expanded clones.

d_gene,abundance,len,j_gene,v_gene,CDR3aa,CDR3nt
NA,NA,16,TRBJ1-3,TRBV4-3,CASSQGLRGTGNTIYF,TGCGCCAGCAGCCAAGGACTCAGGGGAACTGGAAACACCATATATTTT
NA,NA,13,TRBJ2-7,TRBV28,CASRQGHNYEQYF,TGTGCCAGCAGGCAGGGACATAACTACGAGCAGTACTTC
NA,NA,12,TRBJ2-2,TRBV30,CAWSATVGELFF,TGTGCCTGGAGTGCGACGGTCGGGGAGCTGTTTTTT
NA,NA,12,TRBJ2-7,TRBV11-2,CASSLDLGWQYF,TGTGCCAGCAGCTTAGATTTGGGGTGGCAGTACTTC
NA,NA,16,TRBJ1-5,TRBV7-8,CASSSRLGLGNQPQHF,TGTGCCAGCAGCTCCCGCCTGGGGCTAGGCAATCAGCCCCAGCATTTT
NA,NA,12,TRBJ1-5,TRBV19,CASSGERQPQHF,TGTGCCAGTAGTGGGGAGCGTCAGCCCCAGCATTTT
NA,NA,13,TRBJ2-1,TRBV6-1,CASSDPARHEQFF,TGTGCCAGCAGTGACCCAGCGAGGCATGAGCAGTTCTTC
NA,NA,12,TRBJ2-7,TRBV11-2,CASSIAPGEQYF,TGTGCCAGCAGCATAGCCCCTGGCGAGCAGTACTTC
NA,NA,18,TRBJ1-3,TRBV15,CATSRDLAGHHSGNTIYF,TGTGCCACCAGCAGAGATCTTGCGGGACACCACTCTGGAAACACCATATATTTT
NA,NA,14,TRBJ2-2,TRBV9,CASSVALNTGELFF,TGTGCCAGCAGCGTAGCTCTGAACACCGGGGAGCTGTTTTTT
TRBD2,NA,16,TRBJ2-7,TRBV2,CASSEGLAGGAYEQYF,TGTGCCAGCAGTGAAGGGTTAGCGGGAGGTGCCTACGAGCAGTACTTC
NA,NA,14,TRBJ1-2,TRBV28,CASSPGGRIGGYTF,TGTGCCAGCAGTCCCGGCGGCAGGATTGGGGGCTACACCTTC
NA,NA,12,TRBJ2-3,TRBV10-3,CAISEQEDTQYF,TGTGCCATCAGTGAACAGGAGGATACGCAGTATTTT
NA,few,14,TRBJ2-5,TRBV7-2,CASSPGGFQETQYF,TGTGCCAGCAGCCCCGGCGGCTTTCAAGAGACCCAGTACTTC
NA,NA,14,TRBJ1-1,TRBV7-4,CASSLAAQGTEAFF,TGTGCCAGCAGCTTAGCAGCGCAGGGAACTGAAGCTTTCTTT
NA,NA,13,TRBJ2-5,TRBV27,CASSPNSGETQYF,TGTGCCAGCAGTCCGAATAGTGGAGAGACCCAGTACTTC
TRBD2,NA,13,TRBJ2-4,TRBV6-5,CASSYREGNIQYF,TGTGCCAGCAGTTACCGGGAGGGAAACATTCAGTACTTC
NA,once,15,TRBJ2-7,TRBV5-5,CASSFRRDQFYEQYF,TGTGCCAGCAGCTTCCGCCGGGATCAGTTCTACGAGCAGTACTTC